This passage covers 21 T cell receptor beta chains from one sample sequenced in a study of CD8 T cells in ankylosing spondylitis. TCRdb reprocessed the 5' RACE reads with MiXCR, giving one entry per CDR3 protein. Among some 87,000 distinct CDR3 sequences, about 8.1% were seen once, and the ten largest hold approximately 4.8%. Sequences were obtained from blood, either unsorted or a sorted T cell fraction (not recorded which). These receptors all come from a male donor with ankylosing spondylitis or in good health (not recorded which).

This clonotype appeared many times. The V and J genes are TRBV12-3 or TRBV12-4 and TRBJ1-1; D is unresolved. Trimming removed 2 bases at V and 0 bases at J, with 10 bases between. The CDR3 is made up of 15 amino acids. The CDR3 DNA follows: TGTGCCAGCAGTTTATTACCAAACATGAACACTGAAGCTTTCTTT. This codes for CASSLLPNMNTEAFF.

The gene calls are TRBV11-2 and TRBJ1-1; D uncertain. Between the trimmed V and J ends, which lost 3 bases and 1 base, there was a span of 6 bases. The CDR3 extends over 13 amino acids. Germline values: CDR1 SGHAT, CDR2 FQNNGV. The CDR3 sequence: CASSLWENTEAFF. The DNA for the CDR3 is TGTGCCAGCAGCTTGTGGGAGAACACTGAAGCTTTCTTT.

Many counts were recorded for this clonotype. The chain couples TRBV5-1 to TRBJ2-5, with D tentatively TRBD2 (6 bases). The germline V gene has CDR1 SGHRS and CDR2 YFSETQ. There are 13 residues in the CDR3. V was clipped by 2 bases and J by 4 bases, with 9 bases between them. Here the CDR3 reads CASSFGTLETQYF. The CDR3 coding sequence is TGCGCCAGCAGCTTTGGGACTTTAGAGACCCAGTACTTC.

Ten or more counts support this clonotype. V gene TRBV9 combines with J gene TRBJ2-5, with D maybe TRBD2 (6 bases). This CDR3 comprises 13 residues. CDR1 and CDR2 from the germline V gene are SGDLS and YYNGEE. Trimming took off 4 bases at V and 2 bases at J, with 9 bases between the two ends. This CDR3 reads CASSRTTQETQYF. The CDR3 DNA follows: TGTGCCAGCAGCCGGACTACTCAAGAGACCCAGTACTTC.

This clonotype was counted ten times or more. V and J are TRBV12-3 or TRBV12-4 and TRBJ2-2; D ambiguous. Trimming took 3 bases from V and 4 from J, leaving 6 bases between them. The CDR3 length is 13 residues. The CDR3 spells CASSFPPTGELFF. The DNA for the CDR3 is TGTGCCAGCAGTTTCCCCCCCACCGGGGAGCTGTTTTTT.

The chain employs TRBV30 and TRBJ2-2; a weak D match, TRBD2 (6 bases). V lost 0 bases to trimming and J lost 7 bases, with 15 bases between them. CDR1 is GTSNPN and CDR2 is SVGIG in the germline V gene (reference sequence). This CDR3 has 15 amino acids. The CDR3 is CAWSVGSGLVGELFF. The CDR3 nucleotides read TGTGCCTGGAGTGTCGGTAGCGGCCTAGTCGGGGAGCTGTTTTTT. Combining the CDR3 with reference TRBV30 and TRBJ2-2 gives the whole variable domain SQTIHQWPATLVQPVGSPLSLECTVEGTSNPNLYWYRQAAGRGLQLLFYSVGIGQISSEVPQNLSASRPQDRQFILSSKKLLLSDSGFYLCAWSVGSGLVGELFFGEGSRLTVL.

In this sample, this clonotype turned up many times. The V call is TRBV7-2, the J call TRBJ2-7; D not certain. The CDR3 is 12 residues long. Trimming removed 3 bases from V and 2 bases from J, with 5 bases in between. Per the germline V gene, CDR1 is SGHTA and CDR2 is FQGNSA. For the CDR3, the DNA is TGTGCCAGCAGCTTCATCACCTACGAGCAGTACTTC. It yields the protein CASSFITYEQYF.

This clonotype was recorded at least ten times. The chain carries TRBV29-1 and TRBJ1-2; D might be TRBD1 (5 bases). The length of the CDR3 is 13 residues. CDR1 SQVTM and CDR2 ANQGSEA come from the germline V gene. Trimming shortened V by 0 bases and J by 7 bases, and 12 bases separated the two germline ends. CDR3 protein: CSVEDSRVFGYTF. The CDR3 nucleotides are TGCAGCGTTGAAGATTCCAGGGTGTTTGGCTACACCTTC.

The sample holds many counts of this clonotype. This sequence joins TRBV4-2 and TRBJ1-1; D is uncertain. CDR1 LGHNA and CDR2 YNFKEQ come from the germline V gene. V was clipped by 0 bases and J by 8 bases, with 10 bases between them. This CDR3 is 13 amino acids long. Written as DNA, the CDR3 is TGTGCCAGCAGCCAAGATTTGGTCACCGAAGCTTTCTTT. Translating gives CASSQDLVTEAFF.

In its sample, this clonotype was seen many times. The chain carries TRBV12-3 or TRBV12-4 and TRBJ2-1; TRBD1 might be the D (6 bases). The CDR3 has 13 amino acids. The ends were cut back, 6 bases at V and 2 bases at J, with 8 bases in the middle. In nucleotides, the CDR3 is TGTGCCAGCAGGGACAGCACCTACAATGAGCAGTTCTTC. It specifies CASRDSTYNEQFF.

This clonotype was observed at least ten times. The rearrangement uses TRBV6-4 and TRBJ2-1; 9 positions agree with TRBD1. The V and J ends lost 0 bases and 8 bases, in that order; junction bases with no gene match: 14. Germline loops: CDR1 MRHNA, CDR2 SNTAGT. This CDR3 spans 18 amino acids. CDR3 in amino acids: CASSDSRPGQGDVDEQFF. DNA of the CDR3: TGTGCCAGCAGTGACTCTAGACCGGGACAGGGCGACGTTGATGAGCAGTTCTTC.

This clonotype was found many times. The chain has TRBV6-1 and TRBJ1-4; D gene ambiguous. Looked up from germline, CDR1 is MNHNS and CDR2 is SASEGT. The V gene lost 3 bases and the J gene lost 0 bases, with 5 bases spanning the gap. The CDR3 consists of 14 residues. The CDR3 reads CASSEGATNEKLFF. The CDR3 nucleotides are TGTGCCAGCAGTGAGGGTGCAACTAATGAAAAACTGTTTTTT.

The table lists this clonotype with many counts. The chain joins TRBV28 to TRBJ2-3; unclear D gene. CDR1 is MDHEN, CDR2 SYDVKM, per germline. The CDR3 totals 15 residues. V lost 2 bases and J lost 6, with 15 bases in between. As DNA, the CDR3 is TGTGCCAGCAGTTTAATGAGTGGTGCCGACGATACGCAGTATTTT. It is translated as CASSLMSGADDTQYF.

The chain combines TRBV7-9 with TRBJ1-1; no clear D gene. The length of the CDR3 is 8 residues. CDR1 is SEHNR, CDR2 FQNEAQ, per germline (reference sequence). Trimming stripped 4 bases from V and 11 bases from J, with 2 bases between. CDR3 coding DNA: TGTGCCAGCAGCTCGGCTTTCTTT. Translation gives CASSSAFF.

This clonotype was picked up many times. The chain carries TRBV7-8 and TRBJ2-1; 9 nucleotides align to TRBD1. This CDR3 is built from 15 residues. V lost 4 bases and J lost 4; bases outside the gene matches: 5. Germline values: CDR1 SGHVS, CDR2 FQNEAQ. Here the CDR3 reads CASSSDRGRYNEQFF. DNA of the CDR3: TGTGCCAGCAGCTCGGACAGGGGACGATACAATGAGCAGTTCTTC.

This clonotype was observed at least ten times. The chain uses TRBV9 and TRBJ2-3; D may be TRBD2 (5 bases). The V end was cut by 4 bases, the J end by 0 bases, with 18 bases between. This CDR3 is built from 17 residues. Germline CDR1 is SGDLS and CDR2 is YYNGEE. The CDR3 here is CASSITPRRASTDTQYF. DNA for the CDR3: TGTGCCAGCAGCATCACCCCTCGGCGGGCCAGCACAGATACGCAGTATTTT.

This clonotype showed up many times. The DNA of the CDR3 is TGTGCCAGCAGCACTACAGGGGGCGGAATAAGACTGAACACTGAAGCTTTCTTT. Its translation is CASSTTGGGIRLNTEAFF. This chain uses TRBV11-2 with TRBJ1-1, with 9 bases fitting TRBD1. The CDR3 consists of 18 residues. Germline CDR1 is SGHAT and CDR2 is FQNNGV. V dropped 5 bases and J dropped 0; count of bases not matched to a gene: 13.

The chain employs TRBV29-1 and TRBJ2-5, with TRBD1 matching over 8 bases. Trimming at V came to 4 bases and at J to 7 bases, leaving 8 bases not matched to a gene. The CDR3 has 13 amino acids. CDR1 and CDR2 from the germline V gene are SQVTM and ANQGSEA. CDR3 nucleotides: TGCAGCGTTGGAGGAGACAGGGGTGGGACCCAGTACTTC. The encoded protein is CSVGGDRGGTQYF.

The chain is built from TRBV5-1 and TRBJ2-5; 8 bases are shared with TRBD1. The V gene's germline CDR1 is SGHRS and CDR2 YFSETQ. This CDR3 comprises 14 residues. The J segment lost 2 bases and the V segment lost 2 bases, leaving 2 bases of the junction unmatched. This chain's CDR3 is CASSLRTGQETQYF. In DNA, the CDR3 is TGCGCCAGCAGCTTACGGACAGGGCAAGAGACCCAGTACTTC.

This clonotype was recorded many times. The chain uses TRBV12-3 or TRBV12-4 and TRBJ1-5; 7 nucleotides line up with TRBD1. J was trimmed by 0 bases and V by 4 bases; bases with no gene match: 6. The CDR3 runs 16 residues. The CDR3 coding sequence is TGTGCCAGCAGTTCTACAGGGGCCGGTAGCAATCAGCCCCAGCATTTT. It codes for CASSSTGAGSNQPQHF.

This clonotype occurred many times. The chain has TRBV27 and TRBJ2-7; no clear D gene. This CDR3 comprises 14 residues. Trimming removed 0 bases at V and 2 bases at J, with 8 bases between. The germline V gene encodes CDR1 MNHEY and CDR2 SMNVEV (reference sequence). CDR3 protein: CASSLSEETYEQYF. CDR3 DNA sequence: TGTGCCAGCAGTTTATCCGAGGAGACCTACGAGCAGTACTTC.